This TCR beta chain is drawn from a study of OX40 agonist ivuxolimab in advanced cancers. Study in general: In this cohort, patients received ivuxolimab, an agonistic anti-OX40 (CD134) antibody. Overall study findings and caveats: Expanded clones were, on average, more numerous among CD8+ T cells than CD4+. Circulating CD4+ and CD8+ T cells showed clonal expansion by week 6 at 0.1 to 3.0 mg/kg.

As for this clone: Its antigen is unidentified.

The germline V gene has CDR1 SGDLS and CDR2 YYNGEE. This CDR3 has 16 residues. V was clipped by 0 bases and J by 4 bases, with 14 bases between them. Assay used: immunoSEQ multiplex PCR; TCRdb lists only in-frame clones, some missing. Among over 8,500 clones listed, 79% were seen once. The sequenced sample was CD4+ or CD8+ T cells sorted from blood, obtained in a trial of the OX40 agonist ivuxolimab. The source of this sequence is an adult with an advanced solid tumor such as melanoma, head and neck, liver or kidney cancer. This chain uses TRBV9 with TRBJ2-4; a possible D gene is TRBD1 (5 bases). CDR3 sequence reads: CASSVGGGAGKNIQYF. CDR3 sequence (DNA): TGTGCCAGCAGCGTAGGAGGTGGGGCCGGGAAAAACATTCAGTACTTC.